The next 5 T cell receptor beta chains were all read from a single sample in a study of T cell responses to AZD1222 COVID-19 vaccine. Sequencing used immunoSEQ multiplex PCR; TCRdb keeps in-frame clones, though not all of them. The sample lists 150,000 to 180,000 clones, roughly 90% occurring once. Sequenced here: peripheral blood, sampled on day 0 of MenACWY control vaccination. The receptors originated from an adult in good health.

The chain couples TRBV27 to TRBJ1-2; D is perhaps TRBD1 (6 bases). Germline-derived CDR1 and CDR2 are MNHEY and SMNVEV (reference sequence). Trimming took 4 bases from V and 4 from J, leaving 16 bases between them. This CDR3 is 15 amino acids long. CDR3 DNA: TGTGCCAGCAGTTCTCGGGGGGGCTCTATCTATGGCTACACCTTC. It translates to CASSSRGGSIYGYTF.

This sequence joins TRBV27 and TRBJ2-2; D is undetermined. This CDR3 has 13 residues. Deletions cut 2 bases from V and 7 bases from J, with 8 bases between. CDR1 and CDR2 (germline): MNHEY, SMNVEV (reference sequence). CDR3 sequence reads: CASSLNSGGELFF. CDR3 nucleotides: TGTGCCAGCAGTTTAAATTCGGGCGGGGAGCTGTTTTTT.

V gene TRBV19 combines with J gene TRBJ1-5; 8 bases map to TRBD1. V shed 5 bases and J 2 bases; nucleotides not matched to a gene: 5. This CDR3 is built from 15 residues. Germline V gene sequence: CDR1 LNHDA, CDR2 SQIVND (reference sequence). Here the CDR3 DNA reads TGTGCCAGTAGTTTCGACAGGGGCGGCAATCAGCCCCAGCATTTT. Protein: CASSFDRGGNQPQHF.

The chain recombines TRBV5-1 with TRBJ2-7, with D hard to call. In germline, CDR1 is SGHRS, CDR2 YFSETQ. V gave up 4 bases and J gave up 2 bases, with 10 bases separating them. This CDR3 comprises 13 residues. The CDR3 DNA reads TGCGCCAGCAGCCCCAGCAGAACCTACGAGCAGTACTTC. This translates into CASSPSRTYEQYF.

The chain joins TRBV27 to TRBJ2-3, with a tentative D call TRBD2 (5 bases). The germline CDR1 and CDR2 sequences are MNHEY and SMNVEV (reference sequence). V lost 8 bases, J lost 1 base, and 13 bases lay in between. The CDR3 is 14 amino acids. The CDR3 DNA follows: TGTGCCAGCCGATTGGGTAGCGGCACAGATACGCAGTATTTT. The encoded protein is CASRLGSGTDTQYF.